A single sample is the source of the 28 T cell receptor beta chains below, sequenced in a study of shared T cell receptors in the human thymus. Only in-frame clones appear in the TCRdb table, and some are missing; sequencing was by immunoSEQ multiplex PCR. The table includes some 660,000 clones, about 89% detected once. These data also formed part of another study, on human thymus T cells.

Sequencing input: thymocytes. The receptors originated from a boy younger than two with a congenital heart defect.

The J gene is TRBJ2-1, the V gene TRBV12-5, with D possibly matching TRBD2 (6 bases). CDR3 length: 14 residues. Looked up from germline, CDR1 is LGHNT and CDR2 is FRNRAP. Trimming removed 6 bases from V and 0 bases from J, with 9 bases in between. The CDR3 spells CASGSGSSYNEQFF. CDR3 sequence (DNA): TGTGCTAGTGGATCCGGGAGCTCCTACAATGAGCAGTTCTTC.

A single count supports this clone. The sample contains more than one DNA sequence encoding this CDR3. V gene TRBV6-5 combines with J gene TRBJ1-6; unclear D gene. The CDR3 totals 13 residues. V was cut by 9 bases and J by 9 bases, with 15 bases left in between. CDR1 and CDR2 from the germline V gene are MNHEY and SVGAGI. The CDR3 coding sequence is TGTGCCAGTGGGCTCCTGGAGGGTTCACCCCTCCACTTT. This gives the protein CASGLLEGSPLHF.

A single count supports this clone. This rearrangement joins TRBV6-6 to TRBJ1-5; 7 bases map to TRBD1. The length of the CDR3 is 15 residues. From germline, CDR1 is MNHNY and CDR2 SVGAGI (reference sequence). V shed 4 bases, J shed 0 bases, and the junction held 3 bases outside the gene matches. The CDR3 spells CASSWDSYSNQPQHF. In DNA, the CDR3 is TGTGCCAGCAGTTGGGACAGTTATAGCAATCAGCCCCAGCATTTT.

The chain links TRBV29-1 to TRBJ2-6; 7 nucleotides agree with TRBD1. The CDR3 runs to 21 residues. V was pared by 6 bases and J by 0 bases, with 23 bases of the junction left unmatched. The germline gives CDR1 SQVTM, CDR2 ANQGSEA. DNA of the CDR3: TGCAGCGTCGAAACCTCAAAGGGGGACAGCCCACTACCCTCTGGGGCCAACGTCCTGACTTTC. Protein product: CSVETSKGDSPLPSGANVLTF.

The rearrangement links TRBV15 to TRBJ1-5; D perhaps matches TRBD1 (5 bases). The germline V and J ends were trimmed by 8 bases and 4 bases, with 21 bases remaining between them. Per germline, CDR1 LNHNV and CDR2 YYDKDF (reference sequence). This CDR3 has 16 residues. Here the CDR3 reads CATRGSAEVQNQPQHF. In DNA, the CDR3 is TGTGCCACCCGGGGGTCAGCAGAAGTTCAAAATCAGCCCCAGCATTTT.

This clone has more than one count but fewer than ten. The chain is built from TRBV18 and TRBJ1-6; 10 bases are a match to TRBD1. Unmatched junction bases numbered 5, after V lost 3 bases and J lost 3 bases. The CDR3 extends over 17 amino acids. Looked up from germline, CDR1 is KGHSH and CDR2 is LQKENI. This chain's CDR3 is CASSPAGQGVYNSPLHF. Written as DNA, the CDR3 is TGTGCCAGCTCACCCGCAGGACAGGGGGTCTATAATTCACCCCTCCACTTT.

The chain uses TRBV6-4 and TRBJ2-5; a possible D gene is TRBD2 (5 bases). CDR1 is MRHNA, CDR2 SNTAGT, per germline. Trimming left V 2 bases short and J 3 bases short, with 10 bases between. The CDR3 has 14 amino acids. DNA of the CDR3: TGTGCCAGCAGTGACGAGCGGCAGGAAGAGACCCAGTACTTC. It is translated as CASSDERQEETQYF.

The chain has TRBV6-5 and TRBJ1-2; D gene uncertain. This CDR3 is 14 amino acids long. Trimming removed 6 bases at V and 4 bases at J, with 15 bases between. CDR1 is MNHEY and CDR2 is SVGAGI in the germline V gene. The CDR3 DNA reads TGTGCCAGCAGGCTGGGTTGTTCGGGCTATGGCTACACCTTC. Translating it yields CASRLGCSGYGYTF.

The gene calls are TRBV27 and TRBJ1-5; D gene unclear. CDR3 size: 16 residues. The V and J ends lost 0 bases and 2 bases respectively, with 11 bases between them. Germline V gene lookup returns CDR1 MNHEY and CDR2 SMNVEV (reference sequence). The CDR3 DNA sequence: TGTGCCAGCAGTTTATCCGGCCTACGGGGCAATCAGCCCCAGCATTTT. It encodes CASSLSGLRGNQPQHF.

This chain connects TRBV27 to TRBJ2-1; D possibly corresponds to TRBD2 (5 bases). V was trimmed by 0 bases and J by 2 bases, leaving 14 bases between them. Germline lookup yields CDR1 MNHEY and CDR2 SMNVEV (reference sequence). CDR3 length: 17 amino acids. In nucleotides, the CDR3 is TGTGCCAGCAGTTTATCCTCACTAGTCCTGACCTACAATGAGCAGTTCTTC. Protein product: CASSLSSLVLTYNEQFF.

J is TRBJ2-7 and V is TRBV7-2; maybe TRBD2 (6 bases). In germline, CDR1 is SGHTA, CDR2 FQGNSA. The V and J ends lost 3 bases and 5 bases respectively, with 14 bases between them. The length of the CDR3 is 14 residues. DNA of the CDR3: TGTGCCAGCAGCTTGACGGGAGCTTGGCACGAGCAGTACTTC. As protein: CASSLTGAWHEQYF.

The chain links TRBV2 to TRBJ1-2, with TRBD1 matching over 7 bases. With V trimmed by 8 bases and J by 8 bases, 11 bases remained unmatched. The CDR3 is 13 residues long. Germline V CDR1 and CDR2: SNHLY, FYNNEI. As DNA, the CDR3 is TGTGCCAGCTCCCTCGGGACAGTGGGAGGCTACACCTTC. It codes for CASSLGTVGGYTF.

This chain joins TRBV30 and TRBJ1-1, with D possibly matching TRBD1 (6 bases). CDR3 size: 13 residues. Trimming left V 2 bases short and J 5 bases short, with 12 bases between. Per germline, CDR1 GTSNPN and CDR2 SVGIG (reference sequence). The CDR3 protein is CAWSRAGDTEAFF. The CDR3 DNA reads TGTGCCTGGAGTAGGGCAGGGGATACTGAAGCTTTCTTT.

This chain links TRBV9 with TRBJ1-3, with a tentative D call TRBD1 (5 bases). CDR3 length: 15 residues. V lost 0 bases, J lost 3 bases, and 10 bases lay in between. Germline assignment: CDR1 SGDLS and CDR2 YYNGEE. The CDR3 DNA reads TGTGCCAGCAGCGTAGGTCAGGGCCTTGGAAACACCATATATTTT. Its protein product is CASSVGQGLGNTIYF.

The chain uses TRBV13 and TRBJ2-2; TRBD2 matches at 8 bases. The V and J ends lost 6 bases and 7 bases, in that order; junction bases with no gene match: 13. CDR3 length equals 16 residues. Germline V lookup: CDR1 PRHDT, CDR2 FYEKMQ (reference sequence). The CDR3 DNA follows: TGTGCCAGCAGACCTCCGGGGGGGCCGCACGACGGGGAGCTGTTTTTT. Translation gives CASRPPGGPHDGELFF.

This clone is a singleton in its sample. The chain has TRBV6-5 and TRBJ2-1; perhaps TRBD1 as D (5 bases). The CDR3 loop spans 13 amino acids. Germline V gene data show CDR1 as MNHEY and CDR2 as SVGAGI. The V and J ends lost 0 bases and 12 bases respectively, with 12 bases between them. This chain's CDR3 is CASSYSKDIGQFF. CDR3 in DNA: TGTGCCAGCAGTTACTCGAAGGACATTGGGCAGTTCTTC.

The chain employs TRBV19 and TRBJ1-5; D gene uncertain. Between the trimmed V and J ends, which lost 2 bases and 7 bases, there was a span of 6 bases. Germline V gene data show CDR1 as LNHDA and CDR2 as SQIVND (reference sequence). The CDR3 loop spans 12 amino acids. The CDR3, as DNA: TGTGCCAGTAGTATATACGGGCAGCCCCAGCATTTT. The encoded protein is CASSIYGQPQHF.

V is TRBV9 and J is TRBJ2-3; 13 bases fit TRBD2. The CDR3 consists of 16 residues. The V gene end was trimmed by 4 bases and the J gene end by 4 bases; junction bases not matched to a gene: 6. Germline V gene data show CDR1 as SGDLS and CDR2 as YYNGEE. CDR3 nucleotides: TGTGCCAGCAGCCTAAGGACTAGCGGGAGTTCAGATACGCAGTATTTT. Encoded protein: CASSLRTSGSSDTQYF.

J is TRBJ1-5 and V is TRBV19, with TRBD1 matching over 7 bases. Germline assignment: CDR1 LNHDA and CDR2 SQIVND (reference sequence). V shed 6 bases, J shed 5 bases, and the junction held 7 bases outside the gene matches. The CDR3 spans 14 residues. The CDR3 nucleotides read TGTGCCAGTAGGGACGACAGGGCTTATCAGCCCCAGCATTTT. It is translated as CASRDDRAYQPQHF. The full variable domain, rest sourced from reference TRBV19 and TRBJ1-5, is DGGITQSPKYLFRKEGQNVTLSCEQNLNHDAMYWYRQDPGQGLRLIYYSQIVNDFQKGDIAEGYSVSREKKESFPLTVTSAQKNPTAFYLCASRDDRAYQPQHFGDGTRLSIL.

This clone has just one count. This chain uses TRBV5-5 with TRBJ1-2; weak D call: TRBD1 (5 bases). The germline gives CDR1 SGHKS, CDR2 YYEKEE (reference sequence). V lost 4 bases and J 7 bases, leaving 8 bases between the germline ends. This CDR3 spans 11 amino acids. The CDR3 protein is CASSSRVGYTF. In DNA, the CDR3 is TGTGCCAGCAGCAGCAGGGTTGGCTACACCTTC.

The J gene is TRBJ1-1, the V gene TRBV27; 7 positions match TRBD1. The junction had 5 bases not matched to a gene; V was cut back by 3 bases and J by 7 bases. The CDR3 covers 13 residues. From germline, CDR1 is MNHEY and CDR2 SMNVEV (reference sequence). The CDR3 bases are TGTGCCAGCAGTTTGAACAGGGGTATTGAAGCTTTCTTT. This translates into CASSLNRGIEAFF.

This chain connects TRBV2 to TRBJ1-2; D is ambiguous. The germline gives CDR1 SNHLY, CDR2 FYNNEI. The CDR3 extends over 15 amino acids. V gave up 3 bases and J gave up 1 base, with 12 bases separating them. The CDR3 sequence is CASSDRGKSNYGYTF. The DNA for the CDR3 is TGTGCCAGCAGTGATAGAGGAAAAAGTAACTATGGCTACACCTTC.

The chain employs TRBV7-6 and TRBJ1-2; D is possibly TRBD1 (6 bases). Trimming stripped 6 bases from V and 2 bases from J, with 22 bases between. Germline V CDR1 and CDR2: SGHVS, FNYEAQ. The CDR3 has 17 residues. DNA for the CDR3: TGTGCCAGCAGTCCGGCGGGGGGGCGATTCGACAACTATGGCTACACCTTC. Amino acid sequence: CASSPAGGRFDNYGYTF.

This clone was detected a few times. The chain uses TRBV7-3 and TRBJ1-6; D is perhaps TRBD1 (6 bases). The germline V and J ends were trimmed by 2 bases and 7 bases, with 15 bases remaining between them. Germline CDR1 and CDR2: SGHTA and FQGTGA. CDR3 size: 16 residues. As DNA, the CDR3 is TGTGCCAGCAGCTTAGGGTCCGGGACATCAAATTCACCCCTCCACTTT. Protein product: CASSLGSGTSNSPLHF.

The CDR3 DNA reads TGTGCCAGCAGCTCCCGGGGACAGTCCCGGGAAAAACTGTTTTTT. It translates to CASSSRGQSREKLFF. V is TRBV7-9 and J is TRBJ1-4; 7 positions match TRBD1. The CDR3 is made up of 15 amino acids. Trimming took 4 bases from V and 8 from J; bases not matched to a gene: 10. Looked up from germline, CDR1 is SEHNR and CDR2 is FQNEAQ (reference sequence). Full variable domain (missing parts from reference TRBV7-9 and TRBJ1-4): DTGVSQNPRHKITKRGQNVTFRCDPISEHNRLYWYRQTLGQGPEFLTYFQNEAQLEKSRLLSDRFSAERPKGSFSTLEIQRTEQGDSAMYLCASSSRGQSREKLFFGSGTQLSVL.

The CDR3, as DNA: TGTGCCAGCAGTTTGGTGGGGCGCCTAGCGGGAGCCGGGGAGCTGTTTTTT. Amino acids: CASSLVGRLAGAGELFF. The chain couples TRBV28 to TRBJ2-2; 10 positions match TRBD2. The CDR3 covers 17 residues. V was pared by 3 bases and J by 6 bases, with 10 bases of the junction left unmatched. Germline V gene lookup returns CDR1 MDHEN and CDR2 SYDVKM. Looking up the rest from reference TRBV28 and TRBJ2-2 gives the full variable domain: DVKVTQSSRYLVKRTGEKVFLECVQDMDHENMFWYRQDPGLGLRLIYFSYDVKMKEKGDIPEGYSVSREKKERFSLILESASTNQTSMYLCASSLVGRLAGAGELFFGEGSRLTVL.

The chain couples TRBV6-4 to TRBJ1-1, with unresolved D. Trimming pared 0 bases from V and 5 bases from J, leaving 7 bases between. CDR1 is MRHNA, CDR2 SNTAGT, per germline. The CDR3 extends over 13 amino acids. The CDR3, as DNA: TGTGCCAGCAGTGACTCGAGTAGTACTGAAGCTTTCTTT. Translated: CASSDSSSTEAFF.

The genes are TRBV7-9 and TRBJ1-6; D is perhaps TRBD1 (5 bases). The CDR3 covers 15 residues. V gave up 5 bases and J gave up 6 bases, with 14 bases separating them. Per germline, CDR1 SEHNR and CDR2 FQNEAQ (reference sequence). The CDR3, as DNA: TGTGCCAGCAGCCACCGAGGACACTTTAATTCACCCCTCCACTTT. Its protein product is CASSHRGHFNSPLHF.